The 18 T cell receptor beta chains presented below share a single source sample, sequenced in a study of T cell changes during pregnancy in multiple sclerosis. The table came from immunoSEQ multiplex PCR; TCRdb's copy has only in-frame clones and leaves some out. The sample has fewer than 90,000 clones, 91% seen once. This material consisted of peripheral blood, taken in the second trimester of pregnancy. The receptors derive from a female donor with multiple sclerosis, enrolled in a pregnancy study.

The chain has TRBV18 and TRBJ2-5, with TRBD1 as a possible D gene (5 bases). The length of the CDR3 is 14 residues. From germline, CDR1 is KGHSH and CDR2 LQKENI. Trimming removed 1 base from V and 1 base from J, with 7 bases in between. DNA of the CDR3: TGTGCCAGCTCACCACTCCAGGGCCAAGAGACCCAGTACTTC. Translation: CASSPLQGQETQYF.

The chain employs TRBV9 and TRBJ2-5, with TRBD2 identical over 7 bases. The germline CDR1 and CDR2 sequences are SGDLS and YYNGEE. The CDR3 runs 15 residues. Unmatched junction bases numbered 9, after V lost 2 bases and J lost 5 bases. In DNA form, the CDR3 reads TGTGCCAGCAGCGTTGGGGGAGGGCTACTGGAGACCCAGTACTTC. Protein: CASSVGGGLLETQYF.

V usage is TRBV18 and J usage is TRBJ2-6, with D uncertain. Germline-derived CDR1 and CDR2 are KGHSH and LQKENI. This CDR3 spans 17 amino acids. Trimming left V 4 bases short and J 0 bases short, with 13 bases between. CDR3 sequence (DNA): TGTGCCAGCTCACTACGGGTGCTTGACTCTGGGGCCAACGTCCTGACTTTC. It yields the protein CASSLRVLDSGANVLTF.

The chain joins TRBV7-3 to TRBJ2-5; 14 nucleotides align to TRBD2. Germline-derived CDR1 and CDR2 are SGHTA and FQGTGA. CDR3 length: 14 amino acids. Trimming at V came to 5 bases and at J to 10 bases, leaving 6 bases not matched to a gene. CDR3: CASSPGTSGSLQYF. In DNA, the CDR3 is TGTGCCAGCAGCCCTGGGACTAGCGGGAGCCTCCAGTACTTC.

The rearrangement links TRBV5-4 to TRBJ1-2, with D possibly being TRBD1 (6 bases). Germline assignment: CDR1 SGHNT and CDR2 YYREEE (reference sequence). V lost 4 bases, J lost 4 bases, and 17 bases lay in between. The CDR3 has 15 amino acids. The DNA of the CDR3 is TGTGCCAGCAGCCCCCAGGCAGGGGAAAGCTATGGCTACACCTTC. Translating gives CASSPQAGESYGYTF.

CDR3 amino acids: CASSTDRAYGYTF. The DNA for the CDR3 is TGTGCCAGCAGTACCGACAGGGCCTATGGCTACACCTTC. The chain links TRBV5-4 to TRBJ1-2; 7 bases align to TRBD1. CDR1 is SGHNT, CDR2 YYREEE, per germline (reference sequence). CDR3 length: 13 amino acids. The J segment lost 4 bases and the V segment lost 5 bases, leaving 5 bases of the junction unmatched.

The rearrangement uses TRBV18 and TRBJ2-1, with TRBD2 identical over 9 bases. This CDR3 has 14 residues. The germline V gene has CDR1 KGHSH and CDR2 LQKENI. Trimming at V came to 1 base and at J to 7 bases, leaving 2 bases not matched to a gene. The CDR3 is CASSPQRGVNEQFF. The CDR3 bases are TGTGCCAGCTCACCACAGCGGGGGGTGAATGAGCAGTTCTTC.

The CDR3 DNA follows: TGCGCCAGCAGCCAAGACCCCCGTGTGTCGGGAGCTCAGGGCTACACCTTC. It is translated as CASSQDPRVSGAQGYTF. The rearrangement uses TRBV4-3 and TRBJ1-2; D uncertain. Germline assignment: CDR1 LGHNA and CDR2 YSLEER. V dropped 0 bases and J dropped 8 bases, with 22 bases sitting between them. CDR3 length equals 17 residues.

This clone was recorded many times. The rearrangement joins TRBV6-1 to TRBJ2-7, with 8 bases that match TRBD1. This CDR3 has 14 residues. Germline trimming cut 3 bases from V and 1 base from J; bases unmatched to any gene: 2. Germline lookup yields CDR1 MNHNS and CDR2 SASEGT. CDR3 in DNA: TGTGCCAGCAGTGAGGGGGACAGGTCCTACGAGCAGTACTTC. As protein: CASSEGDRSYEQYF.

This clone was picked up one time. J is TRBJ2-7 and V is TRBV7-2; D gene unclear. Germline lookup yields CDR1 SGHTA and CDR2 FQGNSA. V lost 6 bases and J lost 3, with 9 bases in between. The CDR3 totals 12 residues. The CDR3 DNA reads TGTGCCAGCAGTAAACCGGGCTACGAGCAGTACTTC. Its translation is CASSKPGYEQYF. Supplemented by reference TRBV7-2 and TRBJ2-7, the full variable domain reads GAGVSQSPSNKVTEKGKDVELRCDPISGHTALYWYRQSLGQGLEFLIYFQGNSAPDKSGLPSDRFSAERTGGSVSTLTIQRTQQEDSAVYLCASSKPGYEQYFGPGTRLTVT.

The chain carries TRBV2 and TRBJ1-5, with 7 bases matching TRBD1. Per germline, CDR1 SNHLY and CDR2 FYNNEI. This CDR3 is 16 amino acids long. J was trimmed by 1 base and V by 4 bases; bases with no gene match: 7. The CDR3, as DNA: TGTGCCAGCAGTGGGCGAGACAGGGCGAGCAATCAGCCCCAGCATTTT. Encoded protein: CASSGRDRASNQPQHF.

In this sample, this clone turned up once. The V call is TRBV4-2, the J call TRBJ2-3; weak D call: TRBD1 (6 bases). Germline CDR1 and CDR2: LGHNA and YNFKEQ. V was pared by 2 bases and J by 6 bases, with 15 bases between. The CDR3 contains 15 residues. This CDR3 is CASSQQGPPTDTQYF. The CDR3 DNA reads as TGTGCCAGCAGCCAACAGGGGCCTCCCACGGATACGCAGTATTTT.

CDR3 coding DNA: TGTGCTAGTGTGGACAGGTTGTGGGTGAACACTGAAGCTTTCTTT. It is translated as CASVDRLWVNTEAFF. The chain combines TRBV12-5 with TRBJ1-1; 7 bases agree with TRBD1. The CDR3 consists of 15 residues. CDR1 and CDR2 from the germline V gene are LGHNT and FRNRAP. Trimming at V came to 7 bases and at J to 0 bases, leaving 8 bases not matched to a gene.

The J gene is TRBJ2-1, the V gene TRBV7-9, with a possible D match to TRBD1 (5 bases). CDR3 length: 15 residues. The germline V gene has CDR1 SEHNR and CDR2 FQNEAQ (reference sequence). V shed 6 bases and J shed 0 bases, with 12 bases lying between them. CDR3 loop: CASRPTASSYNEQFF. CDR3 DNA: TGTGCCAGCAGACCGACAGCAAGCTCCTACAATGAGCAGTTCTTC.

In nucleotides, the CDR3 is TGTGCCAGCAGCTTCGGAGGGACAGGGTGGCGTTCCTACGAGCAGTACTTC. This sequence encodes CASSFGGTGWRSYEQYF. The chain has TRBV7-2 and TRBJ2-7; 9 bases match TRBD1. The CDR3 has 17 amino acids. Looked up from germline, CDR1 is SGHTA and CDR2 is FQGNSA. V dropped 3 bases and J dropped 1; count of bases not matched to a gene: 10.

This chain uses TRBV11-3 with TRBJ1-2; no clear D gene. CDR1 and CDR2 (germline): SGHNT, YENEEA. V lost 4 bases to trimming and J lost 8 bases, with 17 bases between them. The CDR3 is 14 amino acids. CDR3 DNA sequence: TGTGCCAGCAGCTCCGGACTGGGAGGAGGAGGCTACACCTTC. It codes for CASSSGLGGGGYTF.

The chain links TRBV6-1 to TRBJ2-5; TRBD1 matches at 7 bases. The CDR3 covers 13 residues. From germline, CDR1 is MNHNS and CDR2 SASEGT. The V segment lost 6 bases and the J segment 7 bases; nucleotides outside the gene matches: 8. The CDR3 bases are TGTGCCAGCAGAGCAACAGGGGTGGGGACCCAGTACTTC. This gives the protein CASRATGVGTQYF.

The rearrangement uses TRBV5-6 and TRBJ2-5; 9 nucleotides agree with TRBD2. Germline lookup yields CDR1 SGHDT and CDR2 YYEEEE. CDR3 length: 13 residues. Unmatched junction bases numbered 2, after V lost 4 bases and J lost 4 bases. The CDR3 loop is CASSDSGGETQYF. Written as DNA, the CDR3 is TGTGCCAGCAGCGATAGCGGGGGAGAGACCCAGTACTTC.